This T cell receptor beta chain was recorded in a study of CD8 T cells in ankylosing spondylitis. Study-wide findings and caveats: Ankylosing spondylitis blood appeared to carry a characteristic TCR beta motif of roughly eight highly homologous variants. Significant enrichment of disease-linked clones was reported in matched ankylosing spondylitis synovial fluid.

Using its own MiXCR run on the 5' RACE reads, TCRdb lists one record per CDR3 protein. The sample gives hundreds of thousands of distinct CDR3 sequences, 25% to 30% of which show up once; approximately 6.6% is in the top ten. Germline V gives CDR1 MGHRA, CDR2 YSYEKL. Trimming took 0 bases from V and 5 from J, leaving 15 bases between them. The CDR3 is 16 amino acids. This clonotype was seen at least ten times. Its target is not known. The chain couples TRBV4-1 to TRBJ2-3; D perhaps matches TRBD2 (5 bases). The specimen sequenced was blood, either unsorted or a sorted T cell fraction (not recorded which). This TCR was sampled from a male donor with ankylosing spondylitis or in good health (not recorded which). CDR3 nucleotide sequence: TGCGCCAGCAGCCAAGATCGAAGTCTAGGGAGAGATACGCAGTATTTT. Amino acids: CASSQDRSLGRDTQYF.